This TCR beta chain stems from a study of cytomegalovirus exposure and HLA in healthy donors. Study overall: Earlier sequencing of some 190 million T cells yielded about 120 million unique TCR beta sequences. Study conclusions and caveats: TCR beta sequences reportedly predicted most subjects' HLA-A and HLA-B alleles accurately.

Notes on this clone: Its antigen is still unknown.

Trimming removed 3 bases at V and 9 bases at J, with 15 bases between. The germline V gene has CDR1 SGHDN and CDR2 FVKESK. This CDR3 comprises 14 residues. 60 Vbeta and 13 Jbeta primers were used in PCR. Some clones are missing from TCRdb's copy, which holds only in-frame ones; the method was immunoSEQ multiplex PCR. The table shows 210,000 or so clones, with just over 75% occurring only once. This TCR was recovered from a man aged 18 to 35 in good health and CMV-seronegative. The sample comprised PBMCs. This chain joins TRBV14 and TRBJ1-3; D perhaps matches TRBD1 (5 bases). CDR3: CASSHGQIPRTIYF. The CDR3 DNA follows: TGTGCCAGCAGCCACGGACAAATCCCACGCACCATATATTTT.